These T cell receptor beta chains were read from a single sample in a study of cytomegalovirus exposure and HLA in healthy donors. Clones were read by immunoSEQ multiplex PCR, and TCRdb kept only the in-frame ones, dropping some. The sample lists over 150,000 clones, approximately 80% seen once, with 1.2% in the top ten. The specimen sequenced was PBMCs. Receptors were obtained from a boy between 2 and 10 years old in good health and CMV-seronegative. Each CDR3 is given with its conserved first and last residue. D genes are given only for firm matches. Size is omitted from some rows. Given values are once, few, many or a class for expanded clones.

d_call j_call clone_size v_call cdr3_aa cdr3_nt
. TRBJ1-1 . TRBV5-4 CASSQGAEAFF TGTGCCAGCAGCCAAGGGGCCGAAGCTTTCTTT
TRBD1 TRBJ1-1 few TRBV25-1 CASRDRVLNSEAFF TGTGCCAGCCGGGACAGGGTCTTAAATTCTGAAGCTTTCTTT
TRBD1 TRBJ1-6 . TRBV27 CASSLSLFGDSENSPLHF TGTGCCAGCAGTTTATCTCTGTTTGGGGACAGCGAGAATTCACCCCTCCACTTT
. TRBJ1-5 . TRBV9 CASSVGNSNQPQHF TGTGCCAGCAGCGTAGGTAATAGCAATCAGCCCCAGCATTTT
. TRBJ2-5 . TRBV9 CASSVVGTFQETQYF TGTGCCAGCAGCGTAGTCGGGACATTCCAAGAGACCCAGTACTTC
TRBD1 TRBJ2-5 once TRBV5-4 CASSWTGQETQYF TGTGCCAGCAGCTGGACAGGGCAAGAGACCCAGTACTTC
TRBD1 TRBJ1-2 . TRBV6-5 CASRDRANTF TGTGCCAGCAGAGACAGGGCCAACACCTTC
. TRBJ2-5 once TRBV5-1 CASSLDVTTSEETQYF TGCGCCAGCAGCTTGGATGTGACAACATCCGAAGAGACCCAGTACTTC
TRBD2 TRBJ2-5 . TRBV7-9 CASSLLAGGPGETQYF TGTGCCAGCAGCTTACTAGCGGGGGGACCTGGGGAGACCCAGTACTTC
. TRBJ1-6 once TRBV5-6 CASSFGSGPSPLHF TGTGCCAGCAGCTTTGGGTCAGGTCCTTCACCCCTCCACTTT
. TRBJ2-7 . TRBV21-1 CASSKYTSGLFEQYF TGTGCCAGCAGCAAATACACTAGCGGGCTTTTCGAGCAGTACTTC
. TRBJ2-1 . TRBV15 CATSGSRGSPNEQFF TGTGCCACCAGCGGCAGCCGGGGGTCTCCGAATGAGCAGTTCTTC
. TRBJ1-4 few TRBV5-6 CASSLGQPSFEKLFF TGTGCCAGCAGCTTGGGACAGCCGAGTTTCGAAAAACTGTTTTTT
. TRBJ2-5 few TRBV5-8 CASSSQETQYF TGTGCCAGCAGCTCACAAGAGACCCAGTACTTC
. TRBJ2-2 . TRBV5-4 CASSHQGYGELFF TGTGCCAGCAGCCATCAGGGGTACGGGGAGCTGTTTTTT
. TRBJ1-5 once TRBV19 CASSRSVGGVSNQPQHF TGTGCCAGTAGTAGGTCGGTGGGAGGGGTTTCTAATCAGCCCCAGCATTTT
. TRBJ1-4 . TRBV18 CASSPQAGYNEKLFF TGTGCCAGCTCACCTCAGGCAGGATATAATGAAAAACTGTTTTTT
. TRBJ2-3 . TRBV15 CATSRSWATDTQYF TGTGCCACCAGCAGGAGTTGGGCCACAGATACGCAGTATTTT
TRBD1 TRBJ2-2 . TRBV5-1 CASSSGTENTGELFF TGCGCCAGCAGCTCCGGGACAGAAAACACCGGGGAGCTGTTTTTT
TRBD1 TRBJ1-2 . TRBV10-3 CAISENRVAGGDGYTF TGTGCCATCAGTGAAAATCGGGTGGCAGGGGGCGATGGCTACACCTTC
. TRBJ1-1 . TRBV30 CAWSVLLPGTEAFF TGTGCCTGGAGTGTACTACTCCCGGGGACTGAAGCTTTCTTT
. TRBJ1-1 . TRBV29-1 CSVLTGLNTEAFF TGCAGCGTCCTCACAGGGCTGAACACTGAAGCTTTCTTT
TRBD1 TRBJ2-2 once TRBV28 CASSDLLRGRGELFF TGTGCCAGCAGTGACCTATTAAGGGGGCGCGGGGAGCTGTTTTTT
. TRBJ1-1 . TRBV15 CATSRKPNTEAFF TGTGCCACCAGCAGGAAGCCGAACACTGAAGCTTTCTTT
. TRBJ1-2 . TRBV6-5 CASSYLQEYGYTF TGTGCCAGCAGTTACTTACAGGAGTATGGCTACACCTTC
TRBD2 TRBJ2-2 few TRBV4-3 CASSLNPSGGGTGELFF TGCGCCAGCAGCCTGAATCCGAGCGGGGGGGGCACCGGGGAGCTGTTTTTT
. TRBJ1-1 . TRBV29-1 CSVEDAGFTEAFF TGCAGCGTTGAAGATGCGGGTTTCACTGAAGCTTTCTTT
. TRBJ2-1 few TRBV6-5 CASSYFGARQNEQFF TGTGCCAGCAGTTACTTTGGGGCGCGTCAAAATGAGCAGTTCTTC
. TRBJ2-1 . TRBV7-9 CASSSGNLGEQFF TGTGCCAGCAGCTCAGGGAACCTAGGTGAGCAGTTCTTC
. TRBJ2-7 once TRBV15 CATSRDQAQSYEQYF TGTGCCACCAGCAGAGATCAGGCACAGTCCTACGAGCAGTACTTC
TRBD2 TRBJ2-1 . TRBV10-3 CASSGGAGIEQFF TGTGCCAGTAGCGGGGGGGCGGGCATTGAGCAGTTCTTC
. TRBJ2-7 . TRBV12-5 CASGLVRAGRGYEQYF TGTGCTAGTGGTTTGGTACGGGCAGGAAGGGGCTACGAGCAGTACTTC
TRBD1 TRBJ2-7 . TRBV29-1 CSVQQGADEQYF TGCAGCGTTCAACAGGGGGCCGACGAGCAGTACTTC